A selection of T cell receptor beta chains follows, all from one sample in a study of T cell responses to AZD1222 COVID-19 vaccine. Produced via immunoSEQ multiplex PCR; TCRdb's table is partial and in-frame only. The table records 110,000 to 150,000 clones, 90% of them present only once. Here the sequenced sample was peripheral blood, taken on day 0 of AZD1222 vaccination. These receptors all come from an adult in good health. Both conserved end residues are trimmed from each CDR3. A D gene is named only where the DNA matches it firmly.

v_gene	d_gene	j_gene	CDR3aa
TRBV12-3/TRBV12-4	TRBD1	TRBJ1-6	ASRAMTGVPLH
TRBV2	TRBD1	TRBJ1-1	ASRGTGGDTEAF
TRBV24-1	TRBD1	TRBJ2-1	ATRGQGLYEQF
TRBV6-6	NA	TRBJ1-1	ASSYDGSIEAF
TRBV30	NA	TRBJ2-2	AWSVLPATGELF
TRBV19	NA	TRBJ2-3	ASSSMAIGATDTQY
TRBV18	TRBD1	TRBJ1-2	ASSPPVGQGVYGYT
TRBV19	NA	TRBJ2-1	ASSIEGHNNEQF
TRBV7-2	TRBD2	TRBJ2-3	ASSLRLAGGTDTQY
TRBV2	TRBD2	TRBJ2-1	ASSRTSGGGLRSNEQF
TRBV19	NA	TRBJ2-1	ASSILGYEQF
TRBV30	TRBD1	TRBJ1-5	AWSAGTGVFGVSNQPQH
TRBV5-4	NA	TRBJ2-1	ASSPDRLPEQF
TRBV7-8	TRBD2	TRBJ2-4	ASSSRSGTTKTAKNIQY
TRBV27	NA	TRBJ2-7	ASSLAFQPTLYEQY
TRBV15	NA	TRBJ1-1	ATSRVRVQL
TRBV3-1/TRBV3-2	NA	TRBJ1-2	ASRVSRDGGYGYT
TRBV6-5	NA	TRBJ1-6	ASVGGSYNSPLH
TRBV27	NA	TRBJ2-2	ASSSPGPFEITGELF
TRBV27	TRBD1	TRBJ1-6	AGGQGGRPLH
TRBV5-6	NA	TRBJ2-5	ASSSLGLVSGDNQETQY
TRBV6-2/TRBV6-3	TRBD1	TRBJ2-3	ASSQGDAQY
TRBV19	NA	TRBJ1-2	ASSIDGVNYGYT
TRBV5-5	TRBD1	TRBJ2-1	ASSFTGTGYNEQF
TRBV6-1	NA	TRBJ1-2	ASSAPAGARGINYGYT
TRBV19	TRBD1	TRBJ1-5	ASRGTDSNQPQH
TRBV5-1	TRBD2	TRBJ2-7	ASSPSGRTYEQY
TRBV5-4	NA	TRBJ1-5	ASSLAGGPNQPQH
TRBV5-1	TRBD2	TRBJ2-7	ASREGGSIYEQY
TRBV27	TRBD1	TRBJ2-6	ASSFYRGSGANVLT
TRBV27	TRBD2	TRBJ2-1	ASSRGDYLPKEQF
TRBV7-2	TRBD1	TRBJ1-2	ASSPQPGTGLYGYT
TRBV13	TRBD1	TRBJ2-7	ASSSIQGDGNEQY
TRBV5-4	TRBD2	TRBJ2-3	ASSTGLAGTDTQY
TRBV27	NA	TRBJ2-1	ATAPSFSSYNEQF
TRBV2	NA	TRBJ2-3	ASSEARDSSGGTQY
TRBV2	NA	TRBJ1-5	ASMWDSNQPQH
TRBV19	NA	TRBJ2-1	ASSIEVSAGEQF
TRBV19	TRBD2	TRBJ2-2	ASIGLAGSFGGELF
TRBV5-1	NA	TRBJ1-1	ASSLRSDTEAF
TRBV7-2	NA	TRBJ1-2	ASSLARDVDYGYT
TRBV7-7	TRBD2	TRBJ2-3	ASSLGVAGGSTDTQY
TRBV12-3/TRBV12-4	TRBD1	TRBJ1-1	ASRPGTGSEAF
TRBV11-2	NA	TRBJ2-5	ASSLGGGPAETQY
TRBV5-6	NA	TRBJ1-1	ASRSTGFASEAF
TRBV3-1/TRBV3-2	NA	TRBJ1-2	ASSQGRFYGYT
TRBV9	TRBD1	TRBJ1-4	ASSPTGQPTNEKLF
TRBV19	NA	TRBJ1-5	ASSTAGGDDQPQH
TRBV18	NA	TRBJ2-7	ASSPEAGTRTYEQY